The rows below give T cell receptor beta chains drawn from one sample of a study of T cells after yellow fever vaccination. MiXCR was run by TCRdb on the 5' RACE reads, yielding one entry per CDR3 protein. This table holds roughly 300,000 distinct CDR3 sequences, around 6.8% found once. Source: PBMCs, taken about 49 days after the first yellow fever vaccination. The receptors were sampled from a man between 18 and 29 years old who received the YFV17D yellow fever vaccine. The CDR3 runs from the conserved cysteine through the conserved F or W. D genes are given only for firm matches. The size of a clone is reported for some rows only, either as once, few or many, or as a class for expanded clones.

>.|many|TRBV7-2|14|TRBJ1-1
TGTGCCAGCACCCACGGACAGATGAACACTGAAGCTTTCTTT
CASTHGQMNTEAFF
>.|.|TRBV5-4|15|TRBJ2-1
TGTGCCAGCAGCTTGAACAGGCCGCCCTACAATGAGCAGTTCTTC
CASSLNRPPYNEQFF
>.|many|TRBV5-1|17|TRBJ2-7
TGCGCCAGCAGCTTGAACCCGGGACGTCAATTTTCCTACGAGCAGTACTTC
CASSLNPGRQFSYEQYF
>.|many|TRBV12-3/TRBV12-4|15|TRBJ1-3
TGTGCCAGCAGCGCCCGGGAACGGGGTGGAAACACCATATATTTT
CASSARERGGNTIYF
>.|.|TRBV6-5|14|TRBJ2-5
TGTGCCAGCAGTTCCCCCGGGGAGGAAGAGACCCAGTACTTC
CASSSPGEEETQYF
>.|few|TRBV4-3|15|TRBJ1-3
TGCGCCAGCAGCCAAGAGCGGTTCCTTGGAAACACCATATATTTT
CASSQERFLGNTIYF
>.|.|TRBV4-3|13|TRBJ1-5
TGCGCCAGCAGCCAAGAACCGGGACACCCCCAGCATTTT
CASSQEPGHPQHF
>.|.|TRBV7-3|15|TRBJ1-1
TGTGCCAGCAGCATAGGGGGGGGGAGTAGCACTGAAGCTTTCTTT
CASSIGGGSSTEAFF
>.|.|TRBV4-3|17|TRBJ2-3
TGCGCCAGCAGCCCCGTTTGGGGGGGGGGCCTAACAGATACGCAGTATTTT
CASSPVWGGGLTDTQYF
>.|many|TRBV11-2|16|TRBJ2-3
TGTGCCAGCAGCTTGGGTCTATGGGGGGGCACCGATACGCAGTATTTT
CASSLGLWGGTDTQYF
>TRBD1|many|TRBV12-3/TRBV12-4|14|TRBJ1-4
TGTGCCAGCAGCCTAGACAGGGGGTCTGAAAAACTGTTTTTT
CASSLDRGSEKLFF
>.|.|TRBV7-2|15|TRBJ2-7
TGTGCCAGCAGCTTAGACCGAAGCGGAACCTACGAGCAGTACTTC
CASSLDRSGTYEQYF
>TRBD1|few|TRBV4-1|17|TRBJ2-6
TGCGCCAGCAGCCAGGGACAGGGTTTCACTGGGGCCAACGTCCTGACTTTC
CASSQGQGFTGANVLTF
>TRBD2|.|TRBV20-1|13|TRBJ2-1
TGCAGTGCTAGAGGGGGGGGTCCCAATGAGCAGTTCTTC
CSARGGGPNEQFF
>.|many|TRBV5-1|12|TRBJ1-1
TGCGCCAGCAGTAAGACTTATTCTGAAGCTTTCTTT
CASSKTYSEAFF
>.|.|TRBV9|11|TRBJ2-2
TGTGCCAGCAGCGTAGCCGGGATGCTGTTTTTT
CASSVAGMLFF
>.|few|TRBV20-1|13|TRBJ1-6
TGCAGTGCTAGCCGGGACTTTAATTCACCCCTCCACTTT
CSASRDFNSPLHF
>TRBD2|.|TRBV7-2|15|TRBJ2-1
TGTGCCAGCAGCCGTTATAGCGGGGAGGGCAATGAGCAGTTCTTC
CASSRYSGEGNEQFF
>TRBD1|many|TRBV7-2|16|TRBJ2-3
TGTGCCAGCAGCCCCCACCGGGACAGGGGGCGAGATACGCAGTATTTT
CASSPHRDRGRDTQYF
>.|many|TRBV5-4|14|TRBJ2-3
TGTGCCAGCAGCTTCAGGGGAGGACCAGATACGCAGTATTTT
CASSFRGGPDTQYF
>.|.|TRBV4-3|15|TRBJ1-1
TGCGCCAGCAGCCAAGATCAGTGGGGCACTACTGAAGCTTTCTTT
CASSQDQWGTTEAFF
>.|many|TRBV21-1|16|TRBJ2-3
TGTGCCAGCAGCAAGGCCGGCCAGCTTAGCACAGATACGCAGTATTTT
CASSKAGQLSTDTQYF
>TRBD2|few|TRBV29-1|13|TRBJ2-3
TGCAGCGGGCGGGGGGCCGGCACAGATACGCAGTATTTT
CSGRGAGTDTQYF
>.|once|TRBV4-1|17|TRBJ1-1
TGCGCCAGCAGCCCGCGGGCCTTACCAATCCCGAACACTGAAGCTTTCTTT
CASSPRALPIPNTEAFF
>.|.|TRBV7-2|13|TRBJ2-7
TGTGCCAGCAGCTTAGGGGGAGACTACGAGCAGTACTTC
CASSLGGDYEQYF
>.|.|TRBV12-3/TRBV12-4|14|TRBJ2-3
TGTGCCAGCAGTTTGGAGCGGCTCACAGATACGCAGTATTTT
CASSLERLTDTQYF
>.|.|TRBV11-2|14|TRBJ2-7
TGTGCCAGCAGCTTAGATCCTGGAGCCTACGAGCAGTACTTC
CASSLDPGAYEQYF
>TRBD1|few|TRBV7-2|15|TRBJ1-4
TGTGCCAGCAGCTTACCGACAGGGGATAATGAAAAACTGTTTTTT
CASSLPTGDNEKLFF